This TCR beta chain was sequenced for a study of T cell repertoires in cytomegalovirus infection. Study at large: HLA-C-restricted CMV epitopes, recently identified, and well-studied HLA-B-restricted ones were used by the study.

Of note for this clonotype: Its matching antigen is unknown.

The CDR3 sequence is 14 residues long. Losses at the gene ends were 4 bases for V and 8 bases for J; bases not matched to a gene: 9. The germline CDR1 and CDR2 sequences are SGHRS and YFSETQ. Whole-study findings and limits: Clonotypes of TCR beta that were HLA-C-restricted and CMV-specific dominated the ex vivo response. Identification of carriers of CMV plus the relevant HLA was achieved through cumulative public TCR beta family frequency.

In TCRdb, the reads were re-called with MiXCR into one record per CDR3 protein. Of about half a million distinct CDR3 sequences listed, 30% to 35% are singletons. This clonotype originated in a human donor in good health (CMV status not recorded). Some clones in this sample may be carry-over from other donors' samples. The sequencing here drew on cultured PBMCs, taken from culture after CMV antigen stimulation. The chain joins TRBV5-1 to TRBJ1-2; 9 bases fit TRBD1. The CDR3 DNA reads TGCGCCAGCAGCCCGGGACCGGGACAGGGAGGCTACACCTTC. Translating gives CASSPGPGQGGYTF.